One sample yielded the 32 T cell receptor beta chains listed below, sequenced in a study of blood T cell repertoires in COVID-19. TCRdb's copy holds only in-frame clones and misses some; the assay was immunoSEQ multiplex PCR. Here the sample spans 100,000 to 120,000 clones, nearly 80% being singletons. Source material: peripheral blood. The origin of the receptors is a woman over 75 with active or convalescent COVID-19.

This chain connects TRBV15 to TRBJ2-5; a weak D match, TRBD1 (6 bases). This CDR3 has 16 residues. Germline V CDR1 and CDR2: LNHNV, YYDKDF (reference sequence). Trimming cost V 1 base and J 0 bases, with 12 bases left between them. CDR3 region: CATSRGTEVYQETQYF. CDR3 nucleotide sequence: TGTGCCACCAGCAGAGGGACAGAAGTTTACCAAGAGACCCAGTACTTC.

This clone was seen only once. The genes are TRBV28 and TRBJ2-7, with D perhaps TRBD1 (5 bases). This CDR3 region has 13 residues. Germline loops: CDR1 MDHEN, CDR2 SYDVKM. Trimming stripped 4 bases from V and 8 bases from J, with 15 bases between. The CDR3 DNA reads TGTGCCAGCAGTTCCCCGGACACCCTTAAGCAGTACTTC. It specifies CASSSPDTLKQYF.

The chain is built from TRBV5-1 and TRBJ2-7, with 12 bases that match TRBD2. The CDR3 runs 15 residues. The V gene end was trimmed by 7 bases and the J gene end by 2 bases; junction bases not matched to a gene: 7. Germline CDR1 and CDR2: SGHRS and YFSETQ. CDR3 nucleotides: TGCGCCAGCGGATTTGGACTAGCGGGAACCTACGAGCAGTACTTC. Protein product: CASGFGLAGTYEQYF.

The chain carries TRBV18 and TRBJ2-1; D is perhaps TRBD1 (6 bases). The CDR3 length is 14 residues. The germline V gene has CDR1 KGHSH and CDR2 LQKENI. V was shortened by 4 bases and J by 4 bases, with 11 bases between the two germline ends. CDR3 in DNA: TGTGCCAGCTCACACGGGACATTGTACAATGAGCAGTTCTTC. Translating it yields CASSHGTLYNEQFF.

V and J are TRBV18 and TRBJ1-5, with a weak D call TRBD1 (6 bases). CDR1 and CDR2 (germline): KGHSH, LQKENI. V was shortened by 5 bases and J by 4 bases, with 9 bases between the two germline ends. CDR3 length: 13 residues. The CDR3 is CASSTTGNQPQHF. CDR3 nucleotide sequence: TGTGCCAGCTCAACTACAGGGAATCAGCCCCAGCATTTT.

The CDR3 sequence: CAISPGLAGSSRSYNEQFF. CDR3 in DNA: TGTGCCATCAGTCCGGGACTAGCGGGATCGTCCCGCTCCTACAATGAGCAGTTCTTC. The chain joins TRBV10-3 to TRBJ2-1, with TRBD2 identical over 13 bases. Germline values: CDR1 ENHRY, CDR2 SYGVKD. The length of the CDR3 is 19 residues. The V gene end was trimmed by 5 bases and the J gene end by 0 bases; junction bases not matched to a gene: 10.

The chain links TRBV11-2 to TRBJ1-1, with no clear D. Trimming removed 1 base from V and 5 bases from J, with 8 bases in between. CDR3 length: 13 amino acids. Germline assignment: CDR1 SGHAT and CDR2 FQNNGV. The CDR3 reads CASSLGQATEAFF. CDR3 in DNA: TGTGCCAGCAGCTTAGGGCAGGCTACTGAAGCTTTCTTT.

The chain couples TRBV10-1 to TRBJ1-1; TRBD1 matches at 7 bases. Trimming removed 8 bases from V and 5 bases from J; junction bases left unmatched: 8. CDR3 length equals 13 residues. Germline loops: CDR1 WNHNN, CDR2 SYGVQD (reference sequence). The DNA for the CDR3 is TGCGCCAGCCAAGGACAGGAAGGAACTGAAGCTTTCTTT. It is translated as CASQGQEGTEAFF.

This chain uses TRBV2 with TRBJ2-1; tentative D call: TRBD1 (5 bases). The V gene lost 1 base and the J gene lost 4 bases, with 14 bases spanning the gap. Per germline, CDR1 SNHLY and CDR2 FYNNEI. The CDR3 loop spans 16 amino acids. DNA for the CDR3: TGTGCCAGCAGTGAAGGGGTGGCAGGGATGTACAATGAGCAGTTCTTC. Residues: CASSEGVAGMYNEQFF.

V gene TRBV10-3 combines with J gene TRBJ2-1; the match to TRBD2 covers 9 bases. The CDR3 is 19 amino acids. CDR1 and CDR2 (germline): ENHRY, SYGVKD. V lost 0 bases to trimming and J lost 0 bases; unmatched junction nucleotides: 9. The chain's CDR3 is CAISESTGGRAASYNEQFF. The CDR3 DNA reads as TGTGCCATCAGTGAGTCGACCGGCGGGAGGGCGGCCTCCTACAATGAGCAGTTCTTC.

The rearrangement links TRBV28 to TRBJ1-2; D gene ambiguous. This CDR3 is 13 amino acids long. The V end was cut by 0 bases, the J end by 8 bases, with 10 bases between. The germline gives CDR1 MDHEN, CDR2 SYDVKM. The CDR3 loop reads CASSLWVRSGYTF. The CDR3 nucleotides are TGTGCCAGCAGTTTATGGGTTCGAAGCGGCTACACCTTC.

The J gene is TRBJ2-1, the V gene TRBV28; 9 bases are shared with TRBD2. The CDR3 has 15 residues. V was pared by 2 bases and J by 10 bases, with 9 bases of the junction left unmatched. The germline gives CDR1 MDHEN, CDR2 SYDVKM. CDR3 residues: CASSLAASGKREQFF. The CDR3 DNA reads as TGTGCCAGCAGTTTAGCGGCTAGCGGGAAACGGGAGCAGTTCTTC.

V and J are TRBV18 and TRBJ2-5, with a tentative D call TRBD1 (6 bases). Germline loops: CDR1 KGHSH, CDR2 LQKENI. CDR3 length: 13 residues. Trimming took off 4 bases at V and 5 bases at J, with 11 bases between the two ends. The CDR3, as DNA: TGTGCCAGCTCACTAGGGGGTTCGGAGACCCAGTACTTC. It encodes CASSLGGSETQYF.

The V call is TRBV5-5, the J call TRBJ2-7; D perhaps matches TRBD2 (5 bases). The CDR3 is made up of 15 amino acids. Germline CDR1 and CDR2: SGHKS and YYEKEE (reference sequence). The germline V and J ends were trimmed by 4 bases and 4 bases, with 18 bases remaining between them. Written as DNA, the CDR3 is TGTGCCAGCAGCGCGGGTGGGTCCAGGAGATACGAGCAGTACTTC. It codes for CASSAGGSRRYEQYF. Together with reference TRBV5-5 and TRBJ2-7, the CDR3 gives the full variable domain: DAGVTQSPTHLIKTRGQQVTLRCSPISGHKSVSWYQQVLGQGPQFIFQYYEKEERGRGNFPDRFSARQFPNYSSELNVNALLLGDSALYLCASSAGGSRRYEQYFGPGTRLTVT.

The chain is built from TRBV7-6 and TRBJ2-1; 14 nucleotides align to TRBD2. From germline, CDR1 is SGHVS and CDR2 FNYEAQ. The CDR3 runs to 22 residues. Trimming at V came to 4 bases and at J to 1 base, leaving 18 bases not matched to a gene. CDR3 amino acids: CASSSTSGTGGLAGESYNEQFF. CDR3 DNA: TGTGCCAGCAGCTCGACTAGTGGGACAGGGGGACTAGCGGGAGAATCCTACAATGAGCAGTTCTTC.

The chain carries TRBV7-2 and TRBJ1-6, with D possibly TRBD1 on 5 matching bases. The CDR3 length is 15 residues. The V gene lost 5 bases and the J gene lost 6 bases, with 14 bases spanning the gap. Germline values: CDR1 SGHTA, CDR2 FQGNSA. CDR3 in amino acids: CASSRMTVTNSPLHF. CDR3 bases: TGTGCCAGCAGCCGGATGACAGTGACTAATTCACCCCTCCACTTT.

The chain employs TRBV7-2 and TRBJ2-6, with a tentative D call TRBD1 (6 bases). Deletions cut 6 bases from V and 3 bases from J, with 12 bases between. Germline loops: CDR1 SGHTA, CDR2 FQGNSA. This CDR3 is 15 amino acids long. The CDR3 DNA reads TGTGCCAGCAGTTATCAGGGGTTTGGGGCCAACGTCCTGACTTTC. Translation gives CASSYQGFGANVLTF.

This chain connects TRBV6-2 or TRBV6-3 to TRBJ2-1; possible D gene TRBD2, 6 bases. This CDR3 comprises 13 residues. The germline V gene encodes CDR1 MNHEY and CDR2 SVGEGT. With 3 bases removed from V and 4 bases from J, the gap between germline ends came to 7 bases. The CDR3 reads CASSYREYNEQFF. The CDR3 DNA reads TGTGCCAGCAGTTATCGGGAGTACAATGAGCAGTTCTTC.

This chain connects TRBV14 to TRBJ2-3; 9 bases align to TRBD1. Germline CDR1 and CDR2: SGHDN and FVKESK. V lost 5 bases to trimming and J lost 6 bases; unmatched junction nucleotides: 9. The CDR3 is 15 residues long. CDR3 residues: CASSTRTGELDTQYF. The CDR3 DNA reads as TGTGCCAGCAGCACAAGGACAGGGGAACTGGATACGCAGTATTTT. Combining the CDR3 with reference TRBV14 and TRBJ2-3 gives the whole variable domain EAGVTQFPSHSVIEKGQTVTLRCDPISGHDNLYWYRRVMGKEIKFLLHFVKESKQDESGMPNNRFLAERTGGTYSTLKVQPAELEDSGVYFCASSTRTGELDTQYFGPGTRLTVL.

As DNA, the CDR3 is TGTGCCAGCCGATCCAACAGGGGCACTGAAGCTTTCTTT. Protein product: CASRSNRGTEAFF. The chain carries TRBV7-2 and TRBJ1-1, with 7 bases fitting TRBD1. This CDR3 contains 13 residues. V lost 8 bases, J lost 4 bases, and 7 bases stayed unmatched. CDR1 is SGHTA, CDR2 FQGNSA, per germline.

The V and J genes are TRBV5-4 and TRBJ2-3; 13 bases agree with TRBD2. The CDR3 totals 17 residues. CDR1 and CDR2 (germline): SGHNT, YYREEE (reference sequence). Trimming at V came to 3 bases and at J to 1 base, leaving 5 bases not matched to a gene. This chain's CDR3 is CASSSGGLAGGTDTQYF. Written as DNA, the CDR3 is TGTGCCAGCAGCTCTGGAGGACTAGCGGGGGGCACAGATACGCAGTATTTT.

This clone was recorded only once. This sequence joins TRBV18 and TRBJ2-3; 13 bases match TRBD2. Germline loops: CDR1 KGHSH, CDR2 LQKENI. The CDR3 extends over 16 amino acids. The V and J ends lost 5 bases and 5 bases, in that order; junction bases with no gene match: 7. The chain's CDR3 is CASSTTSGRTRDTQYF. The CDR3 nucleotides read TGTGCCAGCTCAACGACTAGCGGGAGGACGAGAGATACGCAGTATTTT.

V is TRBV7-9 and J is TRBJ2-1, with 9 bases aligning to TRBD1. CDR3 length: 13 amino acids. CDR1 is SEHNR and CDR2 is FQNEAQ in the germline V gene (reference sequence). J was trimmed by 8 bases and V by 8 bases; bases with no gene match: 7. CDR3 in DNA: TGTGCCAGCGAGCAACAGGGGGCCCATGAGCAGTTCTTC. Its translation is CASEQQGAHEQFF.

The chain combines TRBV30 with TRBJ1-5, with D possibly matching TRBD1 (5 bases). From germline, CDR1 is GTSNPN and CDR2 SVGIG (reference sequence). The CDR3 consists of 15 residues. The ends were cut back, 0 bases at V and 5 bases at J, with 14 bases in the middle. CDR3 protein: CAWSVRGNLDQPQHF. The CDR3 coding sequence is TGTGCCTGGAGTGTTAGGGGAAATCTCGATCAGCCCCAGCATTTT. Using reference TRBV30 and TRBJ1-5 for the parts outside the CDR3, the full variable domain is SQTIHQWPATLVQPVGSPLSLECTVEGTSNPNLYWYRQAAGRGLQLLFYSVGIGQISSEVPQNLSASRPQDRQFILSSKKLLLSDSGFYLCAWSVRGNLDQPQHFGDGTRLSIL.

This sequence joins TRBV30 and TRBJ1-1; 7 bases fit TRBD1. V shed 4 bases, J shed 5 bases, and the junction held 7 bases outside the gene matches. The CDR3 is made up of 13 amino acids. Germline V CDR1 and CDR2: GTSNPN, SVGIG (reference sequence). CDR3 sequence: CAWNRGRGTEAFF. The DNA of the CDR3 is TGTGCCTGGAACAGGGGTCGGGGTACTGAAGCTTTCTTT.

This chain uses TRBV29-1 with TRBJ2-3, with TRBD2 matching 12 bases. In germline, CDR1 is SQVTM, CDR2 ANQGSEA. CDR3 length: 14 residues. J lost 4 bases, V lost 8 bases, and 7 bases had no gene match. The CDR3 region has the DNA TGCAGCCTCGCCCTAGCGGGAGGGGCAGATACGCAGTATTTT. This codes for CSLALAGGADTQYF.

V usage is TRBV5-1 and J usage is TRBJ2-1; D not certain. V lost 5 bases, J lost 1 base, and 13 bases lay in between. The CDR3 loop spans 15 amino acids. Per the germline V gene, CDR1 is SGHRS and CDR2 is YFSETQ. The CDR3 sequence: CASRVLQLSYNEQFF. DNA of the CDR3: TGCGCCAGCAGGGTTCTTCAGTTATCCTACAATGAGCAGTTCTTC. The full variable domain, its missing parts supplied by reference TRBV5-1 and TRBJ2-1, is KAGVTQTPRYLIKTRGQQVTLSCSPISGHRSVSWYQQTPGQGLQFLFEYFSETQRNKGNFPGRFSGRQFSNSRSEMNVSTLELGDSALYLCASRVLQLSYNEQFFGPGTRLTVL.

The V call is TRBV29-1, the J call TRBJ2-1; perhaps TRBD1 as D (6 bases). Germline CDR1 is SQVTM and CDR2 is ANQGSEA. The CDR3 extends over 12 amino acids. The CDR3 nucleotides read TGCACCATCCTTCCCAGGGGATTAGAGCAGTTCTTC. Translating gives CTILPRGLEQFF.

The V call is TRBV24-1, the J call TRBJ2-1; tentatively, D is TRBD2 (5 bases). This CDR3 is 17 amino acids long. Trimming removed 4 bases at V and 2 bases at J, with 17 bases between. The V gene's germline CDR1 is KGHDR and CDR2 SFDVKD. As DNA, the CDR3 is TGTGCCACCAGTGACCCCCAATCAGCGGAAACCTACAATGAGCAGTTCTTC. Its translation is CATSDPQSAETYNEQFF.

V is TRBV27 and J is TRBJ1-2; TRBD1 matches 10 bases. The junction had 4 bases not matched to a gene; V was cut back by 2 bases and J by 4 bases. The CDR3 runs to 15 residues. In germline, CDR1 is MNHEY, CDR2 SMNVEV (reference sequence). The CDR3 bases are TGTGCCAGCAGTTTAAACGACAGGGGGCGCTATGGCTACACCTTC. It specifies CASSLNDRGRYGYTF.

The chain combines TRBV5-1 with TRBJ2-6, with D tentatively TRBD2 (5 bases). Deletions cut 5 bases from V and 4 bases from J, with 16 bases between. Germline CDR1 is SGHRS and CDR2 is YFSETQ. The CDR3 sequence is 16 residues long. CDR3 protein: CASRRAQRAGANVLTF. CDR3 in DNA: TGCGCCAGCAGACGAGCTCAGAGGGCGGGGGCCAACGTCCTGACTTTC.

This rearrangement joins TRBV3-1 (or the pseudogene TRBV3-2) to TRBJ2-7, with TRBD2 identical over 10 bases. This CDR3 contains 15 residues. The V gene's germline CDR1 is LGHDT and CDR2 YNNKEL (reference sequence). V was clipped by 5 bases and J by 1 base; unmatched bases: 5. CDR3 region: CASSYSSGSSYEQYF. CDR3 nucleotide sequence: TGTGCCAGCAGCTACTCTAGCGGGAGTTCCTACGAGCAGTACTTC.